This T cell receptor (beta chain) was profiled in a study of shared clonotypes between healthy human individuals. On this clone itself: The antigen is undetermined.

General study points: Genetic and exposure-history diversity was limited by the small donor number. Sequencing depth was expected to affect clonotype sharing among donors. Incomplete sequencing of sorted subsets was indicated by rarefaction despite large depth.

Per the germline V gene, CDR1 is MDHEN and CDR2 is SYDVKM. The CDR3 loop spans 11 amino acids. V dropped 3 bases and J dropped 7 bases, with 6 bases sitting between them. Sequencing used immunoSEQ multiplex PCR; TCRdb keeps in-frame clones, though not all of them. Found here are 2 million or so clones, just under 95% of them singletons; the top ten hold roughly 1%. In the naive CD8 group, cells lacked CD45RO and were positively selected for CCR7, so terminally differentiated effector memory CD45RA+ cells were left out. All the donors were Caucasian adults who lived in Nashville, Tennessee. Source material: naive CD8+ T cells sorted from blood. This sequence joins TRBV28 and TRBJ1-1, with D hard to call. The TCR sequence derives from a man aged 18 to 30 in good health. The CDR3 nucleotides read TGTGCCAGCAGTTTGGGAGATGAAGCTTTCTTT. It encodes CASSLGDEAFF.